A single sample gave rise to the 27 T cell receptor beta chains below, sequenced in a study of CD8 T cells in ankylosing spondylitis. TCRdb called the 5' RACE reads again in MiXCR, with one record for every CDR3 protein. The sample lists 150,000 to 200,000 distinct CDR3 sequences, roughly 13% occurring once. Sequenced: blood, either unsorted or a sorted T cell fraction (not recorded which). Receptors were obtained from a female donor with ankylosing spondylitis or in good health (not recorded which).

The chain couples TRBV6-5 to TRBJ2-1, with 12 bases identical to TRBD2. Germline V CDR1 and CDR2: MNHEY, SVGAGI. The V gene end was trimmed by 4 bases and the J gene end by 7 bases; junction bases not matched to a gene: 8. The CDR3 extends over 16 amino acids. The CDR3 coding sequence is TGTGCCAGCAGTTCCGAGACTAGCGGGAGTATTAATGAGCAGTTCTTC. It yields the protein CASSSETSGSINEQFF.

This clonotype was counted at least ten times. Compared with germline, one end of the junction differs, possibly owing to a read error. This chain uses TRBV6-4 with TRBJ2-3; the D gene is possibly TRBD1 (6 bases). Germline CDR1 and CDR2: MRHNA and SNTAGT. The CDR3 spans 15 residues. The CDR3 loop reads CASSDARQEHGRLTF. DNA of the CDR3: TGTGCCAGCAGTGACGCCCGACAGGAGCACGGTCGTTTAACATTT.

This clonotype was seen many times. The CDR3 spells CASSLANGELFF. In nucleotides, the CDR3 is TGTGCCAGCAGCTTAGCCAACGGGGAGCTGTTTTTT. J is TRBJ2-2 and V is TRBV7-9; D not certain. Trimming removed 0 bases at V and 7 bases at J, with 3 bases between. The germline V gene encodes CDR1 SEHNR and CDR2 FQNEAQ (reference sequence). CDR3 length: 12 residues. The full variable domain, in which reference TRBV7-9 and TRBJ2-2 provide the parts outside the CDR3, is DTGVSQNPRHKITKRGQNVTFRCDPISEHNRLYWYRQTLGQGPEFLTYFQNEAQLEKSRLLSDRFSAERPKGSFSTLEIQRTEQGDSAMYLCASSLANGELFFGEGSRLTVL.

This clonotype was counted many times. The chain couples TRBV12-3 or TRBV12-4 to TRBJ1-5; 8 bases are a match to TRBD1. V gave up 5 bases and J gave up 4 bases; unmatched junction bases: 4. This CDR3 comprises 14 residues. The CDR3 nucleotides are TGTGCCAGCAGTATCACAGGGGGAAATCAGCCCCAGCATTTT. This codes for CASSITGGNQPQHF.

This clonotype occurred a few times. The V gene is TRBV7-2, the J gene TRBJ1-4, with 11 bases identical to TRBD1. This CDR3 is built from 15 residues. Germline CDR1 reads SGHTA; CDR2 reads FQGNSA. V was pared by 5 bases and J by 5 bases, with 4 bases of the junction left unmatched. This CDR3 reads CASSLDRGRNEKLFF. In nucleotides, the CDR3 is TGTGCCAGCAGCCTGGACAGGGGGCGGAATGAAAAACTGTTTTTT.

This clonotype was seen ten or more times. The V and J genes are TRBV20-1 and TRBJ1-1; TRBD1 matches at 7 bases. Germline CDR1 and CDR2: DFQATT and SNEGSKA (reference sequence). V lost 0 bases and J lost 6; bases outside the gene matches: 7. The CDR3 consists of 14 residues. CDR3 protein: CSARDGQGGSEAFF. The CDR3 region has the DNA TGCAGTGCTAGAGATGGGCAGGGGGGGTCTGAAGCTTTCTTT.

This clonotype showed up just a few times. The gene calls are TRBV20-1 and TRBJ2-2; the D is unclear. The CDR3 length is 12 residues. Deletions cut 6 bases from V and 9 bases from J, with 14 bases between. From germline, CDR1 is DFQATT and CDR2 SNEGSKA (reference sequence). The CDR3: CSAQSAPRELFF. The CDR3 nucleotides are TGCAGTGCCCAAAGCGCTCCCCGGGAGCTGTTTTTT.

The genes are TRBV7-9 and TRBJ2-1; TRBD1 or TRBD2 may be the D gene (5 bases each). Per germline, CDR1 SEHNR and CDR2 FQNEAQ (reference sequence). This CDR3 contains 16 residues. The V gene lost 5 bases and the J gene lost 0 bases, with 14 bases spanning the gap. In DNA form, the CDR3 reads TGTGCCAGCAGCAGGTGGGACGGAAGCTCCTACAATGAGCAGTTCTTC. The encoded protein is CASSRWDGSSYNEQFF.

The chain links TRBV5-5 to TRBJ2-3; D remains ambiguous. V shed 4 bases and J shed 4 bases, with 13 bases lying between them. Per germline, CDR1 SGHKS and CDR2 YYEKEE (reference sequence). The CDR3 is 14 amino acids. CDR3 coding DNA: TGTGCCAGCAGCCCAGACCCCCGCGCAGATACGCAGTATTTT. Its protein product is CASSPDPRADTQYF.

This chain connects TRBV18 to TRBJ1-5, with 7 bases lining up with TRBD1. The CDR3 runs 15 residues. Germline CDR1 KGHSH, CDR2 LQKENI. V dropped 3 bases and J dropped 8; count of bases not matched to a gene: 10. CDR3 coding DNA: TGTGCCAGCTCACCGACAGGGCCTGGCCTAGAGCCCCAGCATTTT. Translating gives CASSPTGPGLEPQHF.

This clonotype was found a few times. V is TRBV12-3 or TRBV12-4 and J is TRBJ2-2; D gene unclear. This CDR3 contains 14 residues. The V and J ends lost 3 bases and 4 bases respectively, with 9 bases between them. CDR3 DNA: TGTGCCAGCAGTTTTAGGCAGACCACCGGGGAGCTGTTTTTT. It specifies CASSFRQTTGELFF.

In this sample, this clonotype turned up once. This may come from a read error, since a much larger clone is one base off. The genes are TRBV20-1 and TRBJ2-7; no firm D call. The CDR3 loop spans 13 amino acids. Germline loops: CDR1 DFQATT, CDR2 SNEGSKA (reference sequence). V dropped 6 bases and J dropped 7 bases, with 19 bases sitting between them. CDR3 residues: CSASTRNLQEQYF. The CDR3 DNA reads as TGCAGTGCATCGACAAGGAATCTCCAGGAGCAGTACTTC.

V and J are TRBV12-3 or TRBV12-4 and TRBJ2-7; maybe TRBD2 (6 bases). V was cut by 6 bases and J by 2 bases, with 14 bases left in between. This CDR3 is built from 14 residues. The CDR3: CASSYREATYEQYF. CDR3 coding DNA: TGTGCCAGCAGCTATAGGGAGGCAACCTACGAGCAGTACTTC.

This clonotype was counted many times. This rearrangement joins TRBV9 to TRBJ1-5; D not resolved. Germline V gene lookup returns CDR1 SGDLS and CDR2 YYNGEE. There are 13 residues in the CDR3. V was trimmed by 3 bases and J by 9 bases, leaving 13 bases between them. The CDR3 DNA reads as TGTGCCAGCAGCGATGTTGGGAAGGGGCCCCAGCATTTT. Encoded protein: CASSDVGKGPQHF. The variable domain in full, completed from reference TRBV9 and TRBJ1-5, reads DSGVTQTPKHLITATGQRVTLRCSPRSGDLSVYWYQQSLDQGLQFLIQYYNGEERAKGNILERFSAQQFPDLHSELNLSSLELGDSALYFCASSDVGKGPQHFGDGTRLSIL.

Remarks on this clonotype: A read error may be the cause here, since a much bigger clone is one base away. J is TRBJ2-1 and V is TRBV5-6; 13 nucleotides line up with TRBD2. The CDR3 spans 17 residues. Looked up from germline, CDR1 is SGHDT and CDR2 is YYEEEE. Trimming at V came to 4 bases and at J to 8 bases, leaving 12 bases not matched to a gene. The CDR3 sequence is CASSAAGLAGIRDEQFF. In DNA form, the CDR3 reads TGTGCCAGCAGCGCGGCGGGACTAGCGGGAATTAGGGATGAGCAGTTCTTC. Full variable domain (missing parts from reference TRBV5-6 and TRBJ2-1): DAGVTQSPTHLIKTRGQQVTLRCSPKSGHDTVSWYQQALGQGPQFIFQYYEEEERQRGNFPDRFSGHQFPNYSSELNVNALLLGDSALYLCASSAAGLAGIRDEQFFGPGTRLTVL.

In this sample, this clonotype turned up a few times. The V and J genes are TRBV9 and TRBJ2-7, with D possibly being TRBD1 or TRBD2 (5 bases each). Germline CDR1 and CDR2: SGDLS and YYNGEE. The CDR3 runs to 15 residues. Trimming cost V 0 bases and J 2 bases, with 12 bases left between them. The DNA for the CDR3 is TGTGCCAGCAGCGTAGACCCGGGACCACCCTACGAGCAGTACTTC. Encoded protein: CASSVDPGPPYEQYF.

This clonotype has at least ten counts. The CDR3 protein is CATSRDKGASGNTIYF. CDR3 in DNA: TGTGCCACCAGCAGAGATAAGGGGGCCTCTGGAAACACCATATATTTT. The chain has TRBV15 and TRBJ1-3; 7 positions agree with TRBD1. This CDR3 region has 16 residues. Germline V gene sequence: CDR1 LNHNV, CDR2 YYDKDF (reference sequence). Trimming removed 0 bases from V and 0 bases from J; junction bases left unmatched: 2.

This clonotype has at least ten counts. The chain has TRBV10-3 and TRBJ2-3; no clear D. The CDR3 has 13 residues. Germline values: CDR1 ENHRY, CDR2 SYGVKD. The V gene lost 4 bases and the J gene lost 1 base, with 6 bases spanning the gap. The CDR3 sequence is CAISAVGTDTQYF. CDR3 in DNA: TGTGCCATCAGTGCCGTTGGCACAGATACGCAGTATTTT.

This clonotype was picked up many times. The chain joins TRBV12-3 or TRBV12-4 to TRBJ1-4; D is undetermined. Trimming took 3 bases from V and 8 from J, leaving 16 bases between them. The CDR3 contains 15 residues. The CDR3 nucleotides are TGTGCCAGCAGTTTTCTCAGACCCCGGCGGGAAAAACTGTTTTTT. Amino acids: CASSFLRPRREKLFF.

This clonotype has at least ten counts. The chain combines TRBV14 with TRBJ2-2; D call uncertain. Trimming took 2 bases from V and 4 from J, leaving 5 bases between them. The germline V gene encodes CDR1 SGHDN and CDR2 FVKESK. This CDR3 has 13 amino acids. The CDR3 DNA reads as TGTGCCAGCAGCCAAAGGCCCACCGGGGAGCTGTTTTTT. Translated, it gives CASSQRPTGELFF.

This clonotype was counted a few times. The genes are TRBV12-3 or TRBV12-4 and TRBJ2-3, with D perhaps TRBD2 (5 bases). V was clipped by 5 bases and J by 2 bases, with 11 bases between them. This CDR3 has 14 amino acids. For the CDR3, the DNA is TGTGCCAGCAGTCCCCGGACTGCCACAGATACGCAGTATTTT. Translated: CASSPRTATDTQYF.

This clonotype was found many times. The chain is built from TRBV28 and TRBJ2-3; D ambiguous. The germline V and J ends were trimmed by 8 bases and 4 bases, with 4 bases remaining between them. CDR3 length equals 10 residues. Germline V gene lookup returns CDR1 MDHEN and CDR2 SYDVKM. CDR3 sequence (DNA): TGTGCCAGCGGGCCAGATACGCAGTATTTT. This gives the protein CASGPDTQYF.

This clonotype was seen more than once but under ten times. This chain connects TRBV6-1 to TRBJ2-2; TRBD1 agrees at 7 bases. V dropped 6 bases and J dropped 3; count of bases not matched to a gene: 13. Germline lookup yields CDR1 MNHNS and CDR2 SASEGT. CDR3 length equals 17 residues. CDR3 residues: CASRRDRGVGHTGELFF. CDR3 nucleotide sequence: TGTGCCAGCAGGAGGGACAGAGGCGTCGGGCACACCGGGGAGCTGTTTTTT.

This clonotype was counted only a few times. This sequence joins TRBV12-3 or TRBV12-4 and TRBJ2-2; D is perhaps TRBD1 (5 bases). The ends were cut back, 6 bases at V and 1 base at J, with 9 bases in the middle. The CDR3 has 14 amino acids. The CDR3 DNA is TGTGCCAGCAGGTTAACAGGGAACACCGGGGAGCTGTTTTTT. It codes for CASRLTGNTGELFF.

This clonotype was found many times. The V call is TRBV9, the J call TRBJ2-6, with D unresolved. Germline CDR1 reads SGDLS; CDR2 reads YYNGEE. V lost 5 bases to trimming and J lost 0 bases, with 15 bases between them. The CDR3 is 17 residues long. The CDR3 sequence: CASSRRWGNSGANVLTF. The CDR3, as DNA: TGTGCCAGCAGTAGACGGTGGGGTAACTCTGGGGCCAACGTCCTGACTTTC.

In this sample, this clonotype turned up many times. The chain recombines TRBV29-1 with TRBJ2-3; D call uncertain. Trimming stripped 1 base from V and 2 bases from J, with 7 bases between. Germline V lookup: CDR1 SQVTM, CDR2 ANQGSEA. The CDR3 has 13 amino acids. The CDR3 spells CSVEGLHTDTQYF. The DNA for the CDR3 is TGCAGCGTTGAAGGGCTCCACACAGATACGCAGTATTTT.

This clonotype was recorded many times. J is TRBJ2-1 and V is TRBV6-1; 9 nucleotides match TRBD2. V lost 8 bases, J lost 0 bases, and 11 bases stayed unmatched. Germline CDR1 MNHNS, CDR2 SASEGT. The CDR3 contains 17 residues. The chain's CDR3 is CASGATSGLSSYNEQFF. CDR3 coding DNA: TGTGCCAGCGGGGCGACTAGCGGCCTTAGCTCCTACAATGAGCAGTTCTTC.